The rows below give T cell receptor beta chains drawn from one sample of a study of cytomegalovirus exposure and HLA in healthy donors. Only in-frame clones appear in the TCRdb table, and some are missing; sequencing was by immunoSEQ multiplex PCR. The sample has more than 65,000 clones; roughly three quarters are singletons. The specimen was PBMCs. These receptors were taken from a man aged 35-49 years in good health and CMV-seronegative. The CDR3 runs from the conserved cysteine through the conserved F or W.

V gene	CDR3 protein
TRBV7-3	CASSLMASGTSVYNEQFF
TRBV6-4	CASSDSGGGGDTQYF
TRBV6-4	CASSDSMGQGYTDTQYF
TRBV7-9	CASSLGQGTAPLHF
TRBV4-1	CASSQEGNRMNTEAFF
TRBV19	CASSLEYQPQHF
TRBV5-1	CASSLGGRYNEQFF
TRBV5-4	CASSAGTGGTEAFF
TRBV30	CAFLAGSRSTGELFF
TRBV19	CASSKRLAYQETQYF
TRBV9	CASSVEGLASGGPVNEQFF
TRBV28	CASSNAVAYEQYF